A selection of T cell receptor beta chains follows, all from one sample in a study of blood T cells in healthy people across ages. A single record per CDR3 protein comes from TCRdb applying MiXCR to the 5' RACE reads. The sample holds 1.5 million to 2 million distinct CDR3 sequences; almost 35% are singletons and the top ten take 10% to 12%. Material for sequencing was blood. The receptors derive from a woman between 25 and 40 years old in good health. CDR3s include the opening cysteine and the closing phenylalanine or tryptophan. D genes are given only for firm matches. For some rows the clone size is stated as once, few or many, or as a class when expanded; others skip it.

clone size: NA; V gene: TRBV9; D gene: TRBD2; J gene: TRBJ2-7; CDR3 protein: CASSVGPGLAGTYEQYF
clone size: NA; V gene: TRBV5-1; D gene: TRBD2; J gene: TRBJ2-1; CDR3 protein: CTSSYLAGVDEQFF
clone size: NA; V gene: TRBV4-1; D gene: TRBD2; J gene: TRBJ2-1; CDR3 protein: CASSQVLAGMGNEQFF
clone size: few; V gene: TRBV4-1; D gene: TRBD2; J gene: TRBJ2-2; CDR3 protein: CASSQEGGRAAGELFF
clone size: NA; V gene: TRBV2; D gene: NA; J gene: TRBJ1-2; CDR3 protein: CASSALTSAYGYTF
clone size: few; V gene: TRBV20-1; D gene: NA; J gene: TRBJ1-1; CDR3 protein: CSVNFMNTEAFF
clone size: NA; V gene: TRBV6-2/TRBV6-3; D gene: TRBD2; J gene: TRBJ2-7; CDR3 protein: CASSYVVASGRDEQYF
clone size: NA; V gene: TRBV30; D gene: NA; J gene: TRBJ2-7; CDR3 protein: CAWPYGAGNYEQYF
clone size: NA; V gene: TRBV30; D gene: NA; J gene: TRBJ1-1; CDR3 protein: CAWSGAGEAFF
clone size: once; V gene: TRBV28; D gene: NA; J gene: TRBJ1-2; CDR3 protein: CAIKFPGTLDGYTF
clone size: few; V gene: TRBV5-1; D gene: NA; J gene: TRBJ1-3; CDR3 protein: CASSEAGGASSGNTIYF
clone size: NA; V gene: TRBV7-9; D gene: NA; J gene: TRBJ2-1; CDR3 protein: CASIVAWTGPLVQFF
clone size: NA; V gene: TRBV3-1; D gene: TRBD2; J gene: TRBJ2-3; CDR3 protein: CASSASGRARDTQYF
clone size: NA; V gene: TRBV28; D gene: NA; J gene: TRBJ2-7; CDR3 protein: CASSLARAIGGYEQYF
clone size: NA; V gene: TRBV5-1; D gene: NA; J gene: TRBJ2-2; CDR3 protein: CASSLAGFSNTGELFF
clone size: NA; V gene: TRBV5-1; D gene: TRBD1; J gene: TRBJ2-7; CDR3 protein: CASSKGQGKLLPEQYF
clone size: NA; V gene: TRBV9; D gene: NA; J gene: TRBJ2-3; CDR3 protein: CASSEETRTQYF
clone size: many; V gene: TRBV9; D gene: NA; J gene: TRBJ2-1; CDR3 protein: CASSVVAGNEQFF
clone size: NA; V gene: TRBV7-9; D gene: NA; J gene: TRBJ1-1; CDR3 protein: CASTGINTEAFF
clone size: NA; V gene: TRBV6-5; D gene: NA; J gene: TRBJ1-2; CDR3 protein: CASSSPLYGYTF
clone size: NA; V gene: TRBV6-6; D gene: NA; J gene: TRBJ2-4; CDR3 protein: CASRGAVGAKNIQYF
clone size: NA; V gene: TRBV9; D gene: TRBD2; J gene: TRBJ2-7; CDR3 protein: CASSPMSGGSSYEQYF
clone size: few; V gene: TRBV7-2; D gene: TRBD2; J gene: TRBJ2-3; CDR3 protein: CASSFTSGGGSTDTQYF
clone size: few; V gene: TRBV7-9; D gene: NA; J gene: TRBJ1-4; CDR3 protein: CASSLNGGTNEKLFF
clone size: few; V gene: TRBV4-1; D gene: TRBD2; J gene: TRBJ2-5; CDR3 protein: CAGSQDSASGGAETQYF
clone size: few; V gene: TRBV7-6; D gene: NA; J gene: TRBJ2-6; CDR3 protein: CASSPPSIGANVLTF
clone size: many; V gene: TRBV12-3/TRBV12-4; D gene: NA; J gene: TRBJ2-7; CDR3 protein: CASSAGTLGEQYF
clone size: NA; V gene: TRBV25-1; D gene: NA; J gene: TRBJ1-4; CDR3 protein: CASTEGLERVGTNEKLFF
clone size: once; V gene: TRBV11-2; D gene: NA; J gene: TRBJ2-7; CDR3 protein: CASSLGPDGTYEQYF
clone size: NA; V gene: TRBV20-1; D gene: NA; J gene: TRBJ2-3; CDR3 protein: CSAAPQEGGRPVDTQYF
clone size: NA; V gene: TRBV28; D gene: NA; J gene: TRBJ2-7; CDR3 protein: CASNGYEQYF
clone size: NA; V gene: TRBV12-3/TRBV12-4; D gene: NA; J gene: TRBJ1-5; CDR3 protein: CASSHAGVQQPQHF
clone size: NA; V gene: TRBV4-1; D gene: TRBD2; J gene: TRBJ2-3; CDR3 protein: CASSQAIAGGPGDAQYF
clone size: NA; V gene: TRBV5-1; D gene: TRBD1; J gene: TRBJ1-1; CDR3 protein: CASSGVPGTENFSSEAFF
clone size: NA; V gene: TRBV27; D gene: NA; J gene: TRBJ2-7; CDR3 protein: CASISTRSYEQYF
clone size: NA; V gene: TRBV6-1; D gene: TRBD1; J gene: TRBJ2-1; CDR3 protein: CASRTGAQAYNEQFF
clone size: NA; V gene: TRBV9; D gene: TRBD2; J gene: TRBJ2-5; CDR3 protein: CASSLTSGGPQETQYF